These T cell receptor beta chains were read from a single sample in a study. Each CDR3 protein gets one entry after TCRdb re-called the RT-PCR reads with MiXCR. The sample consists of fewer than 800,000 distinct CDR3 sequences, around 14% of them appearing once. Input material: memory CD4+ T cells from blood. The receptors derive from a female donor in good health, serving as a healthy control. CDR3s include the opening cysteine and the closing phenylalanine or tryptophan. A D gene is named only where the DNA matches it firmly. Size values are once, few and many counts, or a class for expanded clones, and some rows have none.

length	D	J	V	size	CDR3	DNA
14	.	TRBJ1-5	TRBV12-3/TRBV12-4	few	CASSFEGGGQPQHF	TGTGCCAGCAGTTTTGAAGGGGGAGGTCAGCCCCAGCATTTT
14	.	TRBJ2-5	TRBV20-1	.	CSARPSGYWETQYF	TGCAGTGCTAGGCCCTCGGGTTATTGGGAGACCCAGTACTTC
14	.	TRBJ2-7	TRBV20-1	many	CSARPTSGAHEQYF	TGCAGTGCTAGACCGACTAGTGGCGCCCACGAGCAGTACTTC
15	.	TRBJ1-1	TRBV19	.	CASKMRDTRNTEAFF	TGTGCCAGTAAGATGAGGGACACGAGGAACACTGAAGCTTTCTTT
15	.	TRBJ2-7	TRBV10-3	few	CAISESTAQGYEQYF	TGTGCCATCAGTGAGTCGACGGCACAGGGCTACGAGCAGTACTTC
15	.	TRBJ2-5	TRBV5-1	.	CASSLGTAAGETQYF	TGCGCCAGCAGCTTGGGGACTGCCGCGGGGGAGACCCAGTACTTC
14	.	TRBJ1-4	TRBV20-1	.	CSARNPGSDEKLFF	TGCAGTGCTAGAAATCCAGGGTCGGATGAAAAACTGTTTTTT
15	.	TRBJ2-2	TRBV4-1	many	CASSQIDSHTGELFF	TGCGCCAGCAGCCAAATTGACAGTCACACCGGGGAGCTGTTTTTT
15	.	TRBJ1-1	TRBV6-1	many	CASSDRPGRVTEAFF	TGTGCCAGCAGTGACCGACCGGGCAGGGTTACTGAAGCTTTCTTT
13	.	TRBJ2-3	TRBV12-3/TRBV12-4	.	CASSLVSTDMQYF	TGTGCCAGCAGTTTAGTGAGCACAGATATGCAGTATTTT
15	.	TRBJ2-1	TRBV18	few	CASSPGQGGFNEQFF	TGTGCCAGCTCACCAGGCCAGGGGGGGTTCAATGAGCAGTTCTTC
15	TRBD1	TRBJ2-7	TRBV20-1	few	CSARTGGSMTYEQYF	TGCAGTGCTAGGACAGGGGGCTCCATGACCTACGAGCAGTACTTC
14	TRBD2	TRBJ2-5	TRBV6-5	many	CASSGTSNSGTQYF	TGTGCCAGCTCCGGGACTAGCAATTCTGGGACCCAGTACTTC
17	.	TRBJ2-3	TRBV25-1	many	CASSESRWAIGTDTQYF	TGTGCCAGCAGTGAATCGCGGTGGGCTATCGGCACAGATACGCAGTATTTT
13	TRBD1	TRBJ1-2	TRBV27	few	CASSFSTGNGYTF	TGTGCCAGCAGTTTCTCGACAGGGAATGGCTACACCTTC
17	TRBD2	TRBJ2-3	TRBV5-1	many	CASSPDRSLAGQDTQYF	TGCGCCAGCAGCCCCGACAGGTCACTAGCGGGACAGGATACGCAGTATTTT